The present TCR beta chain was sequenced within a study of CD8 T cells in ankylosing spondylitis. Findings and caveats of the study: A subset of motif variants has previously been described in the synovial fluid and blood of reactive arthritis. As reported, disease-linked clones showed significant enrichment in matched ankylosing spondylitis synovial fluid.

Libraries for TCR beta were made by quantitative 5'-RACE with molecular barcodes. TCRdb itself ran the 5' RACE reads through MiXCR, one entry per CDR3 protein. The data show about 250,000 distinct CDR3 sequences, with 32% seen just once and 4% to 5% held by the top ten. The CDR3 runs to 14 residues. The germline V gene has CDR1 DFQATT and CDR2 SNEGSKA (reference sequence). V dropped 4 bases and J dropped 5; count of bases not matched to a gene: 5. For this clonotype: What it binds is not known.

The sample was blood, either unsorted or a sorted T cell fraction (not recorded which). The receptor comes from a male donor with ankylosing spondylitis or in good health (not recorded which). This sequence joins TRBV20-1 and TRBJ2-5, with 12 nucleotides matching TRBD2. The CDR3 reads CSAKLAGGGETQYF. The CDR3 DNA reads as TGCAGTGCTAAACTAGCGGGGGGCGGGGAGACCCAGTACTTC.